The 8 T cell receptor beta chains given below trace back to one sample, sequenced in a study of OX40 agonist ivuxolimab in advanced cancers. Profiling relied on immunoSEQ multiplex PCR, and the TCRdb table lists in-frame clones only, not all of them. The sample lists some 97,000 clones, about 90% seen once, with approximately 0.16% in the top ten. The source material was CD4+ or CD8+ T cells sorted from blood, sampled in a trial of the OX40 agonist ivuxolimab. These receptors were obtained from an adult with an advanced solid tumor such as melanoma, head and neck, liver or kidney cancer.

The chain couples TRBV30 to TRBJ1-1; weak D call: TRBD1 (5 bases). This CDR3 is 13 amino acids long. Between the trimmed V and J ends, which lost 4 bases and 7 bases, there was a span of 16 bases. Germline CDR1 reads GTSNPN; CDR2 reads SVGIG (reference sequence). The CDR3 spells CAWTKGYSLEAFF. CDR3 in DNA: TGTGCCTGGACTAAGGGGTACAGCCTTGAAGCTTTCTTT.

The chain joins TRBV15 to TRBJ1-1; 9 bases fit TRBD1. The V gene's germline CDR1 is LNHNV and CDR2 YYDKDF (reference sequence). The CDR3 runs to 14 residues. Germline trimming cut 6 bases from V and 1 base from J; bases unmatched to any gene: 3. The CDR3 here is CATRQGARNTEAFF. The CDR3 DNA reads as TGTGCCACCAGACAGGGGGCAAGGAACACTGAAGCTTTCTTT.

The genes are TRBV19 and TRBJ2-3; 8 bases line up with TRBD1. The junction had 5 bases not matched to a gene; V was cut back by 6 bases and J by 6 bases. The germline V gene encodes CDR1 LNHDA and CDR2 SQIVND (reference sequence). The CDR3 runs 13 residues. The DNA for the CDR3 is TGTGCCAGTAGCCAGGGGGCAGTTGATACGCAGTATTTT. Translation gives CASSQGAVDTQYF.

The V gene is TRBV10-2, the J gene TRBJ2-2, with TRBD1 as a possible D gene (5 bases). The germline gives CDR1 WSHSY, CDR2 SAAADI. There are 14 residues in the CDR3. V gave up 6 bases and J gave up 1 base, with 9 bases separating them. CDR3 region: CASRTTGNTGELFF. The CDR3 coding sequence is TGCGCCAGCAGGACAACAGGGAACACCGGGGAGCTGTTTTTT.

In its sample, this clone was seen once. V gene TRBV27 combines with J gene TRBJ2-3; D uncertain. The length of the CDR3 is 15 residues. The ends were cut back, 4 bases at V and 2 bases at J, with 13 bases in the middle. Germline CDR1 MNHEY, CDR2 SMNVEV (reference sequence). The CDR3 reads CASSWVGLNTDTQYF. Here the CDR3 DNA reads TGTGCCAGCAGTTGGGTGGGCTTAAACACAGATACGCAGTATTTT.

V gene TRBV19 combines with J gene TRBJ1-2; D uncertain. V shed 7 bases and J shed 10 bases, with 16 bases lying between them. Germline V gene sequence: CDR1 LNHDA, CDR2 SQIVND (reference sequence). The length of the CDR3 is 12 residues. The CDR3 coding sequence is TGTGCCAGTAATGACCGTTTCGAAGACTACACCTTC. Translation gives CASNDRFEDYTF.

This clone was observed a single time. The J gene is TRBJ2-5, the V gene TRBV5-1, with unresolved D. CDR3 length equals 11 residues. V was clipped by 0 bases and J by 11 bases, with 8 bases between them. The germline gives CDR1 SGHRS, CDR2 YFSETQ. The CDR3: CASSLDTFQYF. DNA of the CDR3: TGCGCCAGCAGCTTGGATACTTTTCAGTACTTC.

The sample holds a few counts of this clone. Other DNA sequences of this sample code for an identical CDR3. The chain carries TRBV27 and TRBJ1-1; perhaps TRBD1 as D (5 bases). This CDR3 contains 11 residues. Germline lookup yields CDR1 MNHEY and CDR2 SMNVEV (reference sequence). V lost 5 bases and J lost 5, with 6 bases in between. CDR3 residues: CASSRGTEAFF. The DNA for the CDR3 is TGTGCCAGCAGTCGGGGGACTGAAGCTTTCTTT.